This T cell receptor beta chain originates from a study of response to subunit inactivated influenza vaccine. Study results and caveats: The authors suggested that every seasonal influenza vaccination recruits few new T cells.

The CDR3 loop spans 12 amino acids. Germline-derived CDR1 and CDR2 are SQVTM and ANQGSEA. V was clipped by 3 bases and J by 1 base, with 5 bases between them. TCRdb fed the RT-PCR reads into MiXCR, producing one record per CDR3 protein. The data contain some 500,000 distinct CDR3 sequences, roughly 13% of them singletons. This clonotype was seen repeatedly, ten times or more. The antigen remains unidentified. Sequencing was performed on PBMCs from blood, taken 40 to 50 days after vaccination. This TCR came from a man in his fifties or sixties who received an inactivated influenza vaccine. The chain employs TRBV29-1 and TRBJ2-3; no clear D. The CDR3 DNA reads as TGCAGCGTTGACACAGGCACAGATACGCAGTATTTT. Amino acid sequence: CSVDTGTDTQYF.